Detailed here is one T cell receptor beta chain. These data belong to a study of blood T cell repertoires in COVID-19. Across the whole study: Sources were T cells, B-cell-depleted T cells, or PBMCs; the material itself was cDNA or gDNA.

Per the original data handling: From reference gene primer amplification, estimates of nucleated cell counts were derived. Sequencing used immunoSEQ multiplex PCR; TCRdb keeps in-frame clones, though not all of them. The D gene and trimming were derived from the DNA, and the V and J assignments and clone size from that table. The sample has 300,000 to 350,000 clones; just over 85% are singletons. V shed 4 bases, J shed 1 base, and the junction held 4 bases outside the gene matches. Germline V gene sequence: CDR1 SGHRS, CDR2 YFSETQ. The CDR3 consists of 15 residues. The sample consisted of PBMCs or T cells enriched from blood (not recorded which). The chain carries TRBV5-1 and TRBJ2-3, with 9 bases fitting TRBD1. The clonotype originates from a woman aged 40 to 49 with acute COVID-19. The CDR3 reads CASSGRTGGTDTQYF. In nucleotides, the CDR3 is TGCGCCAGCAGCGGGAGGACAGGGGGCACAGATACGCAGTATTTT. Based on the CDR3 plus reference TRBV5-1 and TRBJ2-3, the full variable domain is KAGVTQTPRYLIKTRGQQVTLSCSPISGHRSVSWYQQTPGQGLQFLFEYFSETQRNKGNFPGRFSGRQFSNSRSEMNVSTLELGDSALYLCASSGRTGGTDTQYFGPGTRLTVL.